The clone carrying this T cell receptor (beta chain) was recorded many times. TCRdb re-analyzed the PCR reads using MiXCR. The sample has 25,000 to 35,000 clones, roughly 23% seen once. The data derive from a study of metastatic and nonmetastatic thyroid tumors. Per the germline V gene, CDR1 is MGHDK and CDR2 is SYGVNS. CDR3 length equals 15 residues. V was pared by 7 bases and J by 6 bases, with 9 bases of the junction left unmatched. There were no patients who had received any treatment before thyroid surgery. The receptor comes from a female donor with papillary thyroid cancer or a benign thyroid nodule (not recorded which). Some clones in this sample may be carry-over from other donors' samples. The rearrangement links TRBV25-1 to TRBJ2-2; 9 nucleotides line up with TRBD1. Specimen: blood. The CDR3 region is CASTLDRGVPGELFF. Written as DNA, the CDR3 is TGTGCCAGCACCTTAGACAGGGGGGTTCCCGGGGAGCTGTTTTTT.